These T cell receptor beta chains were read from a single sample in a study of patients and donors after allogeneic stem cell transplantation. TCRdb re-analysed the RT-PCR reads in MiXCR, keeping a single row per CDR3 protein. Here the sample spans approximately 170,000 distinct CDR3 sequences, about 29% being singletons. Material: blood, either unsorted or a sorted T cell fraction (not recorded which). These receptors originate from a human donor who was either an allogeneic HSCT recipient or a stem cell or donor lymphocyte infusion donor (not recorded which). It is not recorded whose cells these are; they may come from a transplant donor. The CDR3 runs from the conserved cysteine through the conserved F or W. Each record gives: J gene, V gene, D gene, clone size, CDR3 length, CDR3 protein, CDR3 DNA. A D gene is named only where the DNA matches it firmly. Rows may omit the clone size; those that give it use once, few, many or a size class.

TRBJ1-2 TRBV5-1 - - 15 CASSLARGGHDGYTF TGCGCCAGCAGCTTGGCCCGGGGGGGCCACGATGGCTACACCTTC
TRBJ1-1 TRBV29-1 - - 11 CSVERNPEAFF TGCAGCGTTGAGAGGAACCCTGAAGCTTTCTTT
TRBJ2-1 TRBV7-9 - - 17 CASSLGGLARLLNEQFF TGTGCCAGCAGCTTAGGAGGGCTAGCCCGTCTGCTCAATGAGCAGTTCTTC
TRBJ2-1 TRBV30 - - 11 CAWSVSNEQFF TGTGCCTGGAGTGTCAGCAATGAGCAGTTCTTC
TRBJ1-1 TRBV12-3/TRBV12-4 - many 11 CASSPRSEAFF TGTGCCAGCAGTCCCCGGTCAGAAGCTTTCTTT
TRBJ2-7 TRBV12-3/TRBV12-4 - - 13 CASNVRGIGEQYF TGTGCCAGCAACGTACGGGGTATAGGCGAGCAGTACTTC
TRBJ1-1 TRBV12-3/TRBV12-4 - few 13 CASSLRGFTEAFF TGTGCCAGCAGTTTACGAGGGTTCACTGAAGCTTTCTTT
TRBJ1-5 TRBV21-1 - - 16 CASMPLHEEDDQPQHF TGTGCCAGCATGCCCCTCCATGAGGAGGATGATCAGCCCCAGCATTTT
TRBJ1-3 TRBV4-2 - - 17 CASSQAFLALSGNTIYF TGTGCCAGCAGCCAAGCGTTTCTGGCGCTCTCTGGAAACACCATATATTTT
TRBJ1-2 TRBV20-1 - - 12 CSARTPGRGYTF TGCAGTGCTAGAACCCCGGGTCGCGGCTACACCTTC
TRBJ2-5 TRBV5-1 - - 15 CASSLMGAYGETQYF TGCGCCAGCAGCTTGATGGGGGCCTATGGGGAGACCCAGTACTTC
TRBJ2-3 TRBV20-1 TRBD2 few 14 CSAPGLVLTDTQYF TGCAGTGCACCGGGACTAGTTCTCACAGATACGCAGTATTTT
TRBJ2-3 TRBV12-3/TRBV12-4 TRBD1 - 15 CASSLNRGRTDTQYF TGTGCCAGCAGTTTGAACAGGGGGCGCACAGATACGCAGTATTTT
TRBJ2-7 TRBV9 - - 15 CASSIGGTRSYEQYF TGTGCCAGCAGCATTGGGGGTACGCGTTCCTACGAGCAGTACTTC
TRBJ2-1 TRBV29-1 TRBD1 - 13 CSGGTGTGNEQFF TGCAGCGGTGGGACAGGGACGGGGAATGAGCAGTTCTTC
TRBJ2-2 TRBV14 TRBD1 - 15 CASSQGTGYTGELFF TGTGCCAGCAGCCAAGGGACAGGCTACACCGGGGAGCTGTTTTTT
TRBJ1-4 TRBV5-1 - few 8 CASSPGFF TGCGCCAGCAGCCCTGGGTTTTTT
TRBJ2-7 TRBV6-5 TRBD1 few 15 CASSLTGASSYEQPF TGTGCCAGCAGTCTTACAGGGGCCAGCTCCTACGAGCAGCCCTTC
TRBJ2-2 TRBV20-1 - - 12 CSAREVVGELFF TGCAGTGCTAGAGAGGTGGTGGGGGAGCTGTTTTTT
TRBJ2-1 TRBV4-2 - few 16 CASSQEPGAGDNEQFF TGTGCCAGCAGCCAGGAACCTGGGGCGGGCGACAATGAGCAGTTCTTC
TRBJ2-5 TRBV21-1 - few 18 CASSKEKERIRGQETQYF TGTGCCAGCAGCAAAGAAAAAGAGAGGATCCGTGGTCAAGAGACCCAGTACTTC
TRBJ2-3 TRBV7-2 - - 12 CASSPAADTQYF TGTGCCAGCAGCCCCGCGGCGGATACGCAGTATTTT
TRBJ2-2 TRBV7-2 - few 14 CASSLDMNTGELFF TGTGCCAGCAGCTTAGACATGAACACCGGGGAGCTGTTTTTT
TRBJ2-7 TRBV30 - - 13 CAWRGGASYEQYF TGTGCCTGGAGAGGGGGGGCTTCCTACGAGCAGTACTTC
TRBJ1-2 TRBV2 - - 15 CASPNGGLPNYGYTF TGTGCCAGCCCCAATGGGGGGCTCCCTAACTATGGCTACACCTTC
TRBJ1-4 TRBV6-5 TRBD1 few 17 CASSYDGTGGMDEKLFF TGTGCCAGCAGTTACGACGGGACAGGGGGTATGGATGAAAAACTGTTTTTT
TRBJ2-1 TRBV4-3 TRBD2 - 14 CASSPSTGGNEQFF TGCGCCAGCAGCCCCAGCACGGGGGGCAATGAGCAGTTCTTC
TRBJ2-6 TRBV12-3/TRBV12-4 - - 17 CASSFEGLSSGANVLTF TGTGCCAGCAGTTTCGAGGGACTTAGCTCTGGGGCCAACGTCCTGACTTTC
TRBJ2-1 TRBV12-3/TRBV12-4 - - 11 CASSLVTEQFF TGTGCCAGCAGTTTAGTGACTGAGCAGTTCTTC
TRBJ2-3 TRBV12-3/TRBV12-4 - - 15 CASRTRRGHTDTQYF TGTGCCAGCAGGACCCGCCGGGGGCACACAGATACGCAGTATTTT
TRBJ2-4 TRBV7-9 TRBD1 - 16 CASSPTGVFAKNIQYF TGTGCCAGCAGTCCGACAGGGGTTTTCGCCAAAAACATTCAGTACTTC
TRBJ2-4 TRBV30 - - 12 CAWSVAKNIQYF TGTGCCTGGAGTGTTGCAAAAAACATTCAGTACTTC
TRBJ2-3 TRBV7-2 TRBD2 few 15 CASSLGTSGGNTQYF TGTGCCAGCAGCTTAGGGACTAGCGGAGGGAATACGCAGTATTTT
TRBJ1-2 TRBV21-1 - few 16 CASSKNPPWGVYGYTF TGTGCCAGCAGCAAAAACCCCCCGTGGGGCGTCTATGGCTACACCTTC